This entry concerns a single TCR beta chain. The CDR3 contains 14 residues. Per the germline V gene, CDR1 is MDHEN and CDR2 is SYDVKM. V was trimmed by 6 bases and J by 2 bases, leaving 13 bases between them. This sample stems from a study of blood T cell repertoires in COVID-19. As for the study in general: Samples came from the United States, Italy and Spain, spanning acute and convalescent COVID-19. The analysed material was cDNA or gDNA that came from T cells, B-cell-depleted T cells, or PBMCs.

Original processing notes: Scientists estimated how many nucleated cells there were by amplifying reference gene primers. Some clones are missing from TCRdb's copy, which holds only in-frame ones; the method was immunoSEQ multiplex PCR. The D gene and trimming were derived from the DNA, and the V and J assignments and clone size from that table. This sample has about 89,000 clones, with 60% to 85% found just once. The chain carries TRBV28 and TRBJ2-5; no clear D. The sequenced material came from peripheral blood. The clonotype comes from a human donor in a cohort sampled during active COVID-19. The CDR3 DNA reads TGTGCCAGCAGGCCAAGCTTCGGGCAAGAGACCCAGTACTTC. Amino acids: CASRPSFGQETQYF.